This T cell receptor (beta chain) comes out of a study of molecular identifiers for immune sequencing clone quantification. Looking at the study overall: Naive CD8 cell RNA, from approximately 20,000 or 100,000 cells, was split five ways in replicates, with four sequenced.

V shed 10 bases and J 0 bases; nucleotides not matched to a gene: 5. The CDR3 sequence is 13 residues long. The germline CDR1 and CDR2 sequences are MGHDK and SYGVNS. Sequencing libraries of naive CD8 cells derived from around 20,000 to 1,000,000 sorted cells with 10%, 30% or 50% RNA. This clonotype was seen at least ten times. Antigen specificity is unknown. TCRdb itself ran the PCR reads through MiXCR, one entry per CDR3 protein. This repertoire shows 60,000 to 70,000 distinct CDR3 sequences, under 20% found once; its top ten account for under 1.5%. Study observations and caveats: In naive cells, clones above 20 RNA copies held under 1% of molecules, whereas in effector cells they held over 99%.

The rearrangement joins TRBV25-1 to TRBJ2-7; TRBD2 agrees at 8 bases. The source is a human donor in good health. Some libraries in this study had Jurkat cell RNA spiked in. Source material: naive CD8+ T cells from blood, with Jurkat cell RNA spiked in. Subset described: FACS-sorted CD8+CD4-CCR7+CD45RA+ naive T cells. Here the CDR3 reads CATKRENSYEQYF. In DNA form, the CDR3 reads TGTGCCACTAAGCGGGAGAACTCCTACGAGCAGTACTTC.